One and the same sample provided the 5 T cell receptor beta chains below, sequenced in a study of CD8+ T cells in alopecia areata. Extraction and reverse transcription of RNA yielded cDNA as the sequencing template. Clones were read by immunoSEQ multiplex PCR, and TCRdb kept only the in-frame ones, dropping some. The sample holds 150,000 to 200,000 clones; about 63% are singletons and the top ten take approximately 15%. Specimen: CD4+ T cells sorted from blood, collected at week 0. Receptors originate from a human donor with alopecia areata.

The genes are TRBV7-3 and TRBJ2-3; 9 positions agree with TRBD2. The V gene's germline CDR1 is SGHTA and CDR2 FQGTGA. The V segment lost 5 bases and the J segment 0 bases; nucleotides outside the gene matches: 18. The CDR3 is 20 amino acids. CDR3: CASSPRDVAGAHSSTDTQYF. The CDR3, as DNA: TGTGCCAGCAGCCCCAGAGACGTAGCGGGGGCCCATTCTAGCACAGATACGCAGTATTTT.

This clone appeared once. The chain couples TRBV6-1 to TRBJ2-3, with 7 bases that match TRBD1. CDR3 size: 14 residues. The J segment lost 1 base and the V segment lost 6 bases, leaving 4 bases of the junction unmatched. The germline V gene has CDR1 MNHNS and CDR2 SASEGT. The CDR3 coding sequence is TGTGCCAGCAGCAACAGGGGACGCACAGATACGCAGTATTTT. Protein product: CASSNRGRTDTQYF.

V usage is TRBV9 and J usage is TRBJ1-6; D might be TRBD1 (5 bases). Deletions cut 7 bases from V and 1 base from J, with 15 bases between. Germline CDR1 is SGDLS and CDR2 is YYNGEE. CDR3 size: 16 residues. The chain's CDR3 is CASSEAGGSYNSPLHF. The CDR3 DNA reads TGTGCCAGCTCTGAGGCGGGGGGATCCTATAATTCACCCCTCCACTTT. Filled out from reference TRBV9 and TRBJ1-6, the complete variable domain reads DSGVTQTPKHLITATGQRVTLRCSPRSGDLSVYWYQQSLDQGLQFLIQYYNGEERAKGNILERFSAQQFPDLHSELNLSSLELGDSALYFCASSEAGGSYNSPLHFGNGTRLTVT.

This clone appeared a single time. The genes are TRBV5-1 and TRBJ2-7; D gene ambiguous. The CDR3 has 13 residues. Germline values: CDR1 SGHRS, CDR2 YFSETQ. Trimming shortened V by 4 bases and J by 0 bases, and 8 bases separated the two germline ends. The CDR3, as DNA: TGCGCCAGCAGCCCCGTGAACTCCTACGAGCAGTACTTC. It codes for CASSPVNSYEQYF.

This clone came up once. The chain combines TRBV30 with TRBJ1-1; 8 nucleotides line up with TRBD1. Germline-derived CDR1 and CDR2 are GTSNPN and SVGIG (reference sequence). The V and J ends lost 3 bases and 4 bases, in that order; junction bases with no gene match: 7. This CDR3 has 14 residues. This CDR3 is CAWRPDRVITEAFF. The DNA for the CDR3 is TGTGCCTGGAGGCCGGACAGGGTGATCACTGAAGCTTTCTTT.